This TCR beta chain emerged from a study of shared clonotypes between healthy human individuals. Study-wide context: Each donor's CD4 naive and CD4 memory cells filled three plates apiece, CD8 naive two, and CD8 memory one. General study points: Clonotypes not shared had lower generation probabilities than those common to all four donors.

Using immunoSEQ multiplex PCR, the repertoire was profiled, and TCRdb retains in-frame clones only, with some absent. The top ten hold about 0.06% of the sample, which has some 500,000 clones, 90% to 96% seen once. Investigators divided CD4+ cells into CD45RA+ naive and CD45RA-negative memory subsets. About this clone itself: Its antigen remains unidentified.

V shed 3 bases and J 3 bases; nucleotides not matched to a gene: 3. Germline CDR1 and CDR2: SGHTA and FQGNSA. CDR3 size: 15 residues. The V gene is TRBV7-2, the J gene TRBJ2-3; 10 nucleotides line up with TRBD2. Sequencing was performed on naive CD4+ T cells sorted from blood. Subset here: CD45RA+ positively selected. The sequence was collected from a woman aged 30 to 39 in good health. CDR3 in DNA: TGTGCCAGCAGCTTTAGCGGGAGGAGTACAGATACGCAGTATTTT. Amino acid sequence: CASSFSGRSTDTQYF. Using reference TRBV7-2 and TRBJ2-3 for the parts outside the CDR3, the full variable domain is GAGVSQSPSNKVTEKGKDVELRCDPISGHTALYWYRQSLGQGLEFLIYFQGNSAPDKSGLPSDRFSAERTGGSVSTLTIQRTQQEDSAVYLCASSFSGRSTDTQYFGPGTRLTVL.